A selection of T cell receptor beta chains follows, all from one sample in a study of shared clonotypes between healthy human individuals. The data were produced by immunoSEQ multiplex PCR, yet TCRdb's version contains in-frame clones alone and is incomplete. The profile shows some 1,400,000 clones, around 97% of them singletons. Sequenced: naive CD4+ T cells sorted from blood. The receptor set was obtained from a man aged 25-40 years in good health. The CDR3 runs from the conserved cysteine through the conserved F or W. D genes are given only for firm matches. Clone size is given for some rows only: seen once, a few or many times, or a class if the clone is expanded.

D: -; J: TRBJ2-7; V: TRBV7-9; size: -; CDR3: CASSFRATGEYEQYF; DNA: TGTGCCAGCAGCTTCCGAGCGACAGGAGAATACGAGCAGTACTTC
D: -; J: TRBJ1-2; V: TRBV7-3; size: -; CDR3: CASSQTSTGGGYTF; DNA: TGTGCCAGCAGCCAAACCTCGACCGGAGGTGGCTACACCTTC
D: -; J: TRBJ1-2; V: TRBV5-8; size: -; CDR3: CAPSTMNYGYTF; DNA: TGTGCTCCGAGTACTATGAACTATGGCTACACCTTC
D: -; J: TRBJ1-5; V: TRBV30; size: -; CDR3: CAWTIGTLDQPQHF; DNA: TGTGCCTGGACTATCGGGACACTCGATCAGCCCCAGCATTTT
D: -; J: TRBJ1-4; V: TRBV6-1; size: -; CDR3: CASSDQGMTNEKLFF; DNA: TGTGCCAGCAGTGATCAGGGGATGACTAATGAAAAACTGTTTTTT
D: TRBD2; J: TRBJ2-2; V: TRBV27; size: -; CDR3: CASSSLADTGELFF; DNA: TGTGCCAGCAGTTCCCTAGCGGACACCGGGGAGCTGTTTTTT
D: -; J: TRBJ1-6; V: TRBV27; size: -; CDR3: CASSFLGGSYNSPLHF; DNA: TGTGCCAGCAGTTTTCTAGGGGGATCCTATAATTCACCCCTCCACTTT
D: -; J: TRBJ1-1; V: TRBV30; size: -; CDR3: CAWGPSNTEAFF; DNA: TGTGCCTGGGGCCCTTCGAACACTGAAGCTTTCTTT
D: -; J: TRBJ2-7; V: TRBV2; size: once; CDR3: CASSAIQFHEQYF; DNA: TGTGCCAGCAGTGCGATACAGTTTCACGAGCAGTACTTC
D: -; J: TRBJ2-5; V: TRBV5-1; size: -; CDR3: CASSRLETQYF; DNA: TGCGCCAGCAGCCGCTTAGAGACCCAGTACTTC
D: TRBD2; J: TRBJ2-5; V: TRBV5-5; size: -; CDR3: CASNLAGRLETQYF; DNA: TGTGCCAGCAACCTAGCGGGAAGGTTAGAGACCCAGTACTTC
D: TRBD1; J: TRBJ1-2; V: TRBV5-4; size: -; CDR3: CASTALQGLIYGYTF; DNA: TGTGCCAGCACCGCCCTACAGGGGTTGATCTATGGCTACACCTTC
D: TRBD1; J: TRBJ2-2; V: TRBV9; size: -; CDR3: CASSERTGKVGELFF; DNA: TGTGCCAGCAGCGAGCGGACAGGGAAAGTCGGGGAGCTGTTTTTT
D: -; J: TRBJ2-5; V: TRBV5-1; size: -; CDR3: CASSLIGQYQETQYF; DNA: TGCGCCAGCAGCTTGATAGGACAGTACCAAGAGACCCAGTACTTC
D: TRBD2; J: TRBJ2-7; V: TRBV5-6; size: -; CDR3: CASSFSGVPYEQYF; DNA: TGTGCCAGCAGCTTTAGCGGGGTCCCCTACGAGCAGTACTTC
D: TRBD2; J: TRBJ2-1; V: TRBV2; size: -; CDR3: CASTSGTSGSEQFF; DNA: TGTGCCAGCACCTCCGGGACTAGCGGGAGTGAGCAGTTCTTC
D: TRBD1; J: TRBJ1-1; V: TRBV6-1; size: -; CDR3: CASSRQGDTEAFF; DNA: TGTGCCAGCAGCCGACAGGGAGACACTGAAGCTTTCTTT
D: -; J: TRBJ2-7; V: TRBV7-8; size: -; CDR3: CASSLAMGAYEQYF; DNA: TGTGCCAGCAGCTTAGCGATGGGGGCCTACGAGCAGTACTTC
D: TRBD2; J: TRBJ2-1; V: TRBV7-2; size: -; CDR3: CASSTTSGNYNEQFF; DNA: TGTGCCAGCAGCACGACTAGCGGGAACTACAATGAGCAGTTCTTC
D: TRBD2; J: TRBJ2-3; V: TRBV9; size: -; CDR3: CASSGLAGVADTQYF; DNA: TGTGCCAGCAGCGGACTAGCGGGAGTTGCAGATACGCAGTATTTT
D: -; J: TRBJ2-7; V: TRBV7-9; size: once; CDR3: CASSPLDSLYEQYF; DNA: TGTGCCAGCAGCCCCCTGGACTCCCTCTACGAGCAGTACTTC
D: -; J: TRBJ2-6; V: TRBV28; size: -; CDR3: CASSLSWGTGANVLTF; DNA: TGTGCCAGCAGTTTATCTTGGGGTACCGGGGCCAACGTCCTGACTTTC
D: -; J: TRBJ2-2; V: TRBV11-2; size: -; CDR3: CASSLAGRAGGELFF; DNA: TGTGCCAGCAGCTTAGCCGGCAGGGCAGGCGGGGAGCTGTTTTTT
D: -; J: TRBJ1-2; V: TRBV30; size: once; CDR3: CAWSELYGYTF; DNA: TGTGCCTGGAGCGAACTATATGGCTACACCTTC
D: -; J: TRBJ2-1; V: TRBV13; size: -; CDR3: CASSLSPFGEQFF; DNA: TGTGCCAGCAGCCTAAGCCCATTCGGTGAGCAGTTCTTC
D: TRBD1; J: TRBJ2-4; V: TRBV7-2; size: once; CDR3: CASSQVRGLKNIQYF; DNA: TGTGCCAGCAGCCAAGTCAGGGGGCTGAAAAACATTCAGTACTTC
D: TRBD2; J: TRBJ2-1; V: TRBV5-6; size: once; CDR3: CASSLYGLADDNEQFF; DNA: TGTGCCAGCAGCTTGTATGGGCTAGCGGACGACAATGAGCAGTTCTTC
D: -; J: TRBJ1-1; V: TRBV30; size: -; CDR3: CAWRYSVAEAFF; DNA: TGTGCCTGGAGATATTCGGTCGCTGAAGCTTTCTTT
D: -; J: TRBJ2-6; V: TRBV28; size: -; CDR3: CASSRPRQAYSGANVLTF; DNA: TGTGCCAGCAGTCGTCCCCGACAGGCCTACTCTGGGGCCAACGTCCTGACTTTC
D: -; J: TRBJ2-3; V: TRBV9; size: -; CDR3: CASSVVGGGTDTQYF; DNA: TGTGCCAGCAGCGTAGTAGGGGGGGGCACAGATACGCAGTATTTT
D: TRBD1; J: TRBJ2-7; V: TRBV6-5; size: -; CDR3: CASSYSGTGRYEQYF; DNA: TGTGCCAGCAGTTACTCCGGGACAGGCCGCTACGAGCAGTACTTC
D: -; J: TRBJ1-1; V: TRBV5-5; size: -; CDR3: CASSFPSTEAFF; DNA: TGTGCCAGCAGCTTTCCGTCCACTGAAGCTTTCTTT
D: TRBD1; J: TRBJ1-1; V: TRBV5-6; size: -; CDR3: CASSSGTVWGTEAFF; DNA: TGTGCCAGCAGCTCCGGGACAGTCTGGGGGACTGAAGCTTTCTTT
D: -; J: TRBJ2-7; V: TRBV6-1; size: -; CDR3: CASSERENRRYEQYF; DNA: TGTGCCAGCAGTGAAAGAGAGAACAGGAGATACGAGCAGTACTTC
D: TRBD1; J: TRBJ2-6; V: TRBV5-1; size: -; CDR3: CASSLVGQGKSGANVLTF; DNA: TGCGCCAGCAGCTTGGTCGGACAGGGTAAGTCTGGGGCCAACGTCCTGACTTTC
D: -; J: TRBJ2-1; V: TRBV19; size: -; CDR3: CASSKVPEEQFF; DNA: TGTGCCAGTAGCAAAGTTCCTGAGGAGCAGTTCTTC
D: -; J: TRBJ2-4; V: TRBV2; size: -; CDR3: CASSKRGSKNIQYF; DNA: TGTGCCAGCAGTAAACGGGGATCCAAAAACATTCAGTACTTC
D: -; J: TRBJ2-5; V: TRBV14; size: -; CDR3: CASRGQETQYF; DNA: TGTGCCAGCAGGGGGCAAGAGACCCAGTACTTC
D: TRBD2; J: TRBJ2-1; V: TRBV2; size: -; CDR3: CASSDESSGRRFF; DNA: TGTGCCAGCAGTGATGAGAGTAGCGGGAGGCGGTTCTTC
D: -; J: TRBJ1-3; V: TRBV10-3; size: -; CDR3: CAIRRTKFGEGTIYF; DNA: TGTGCCATCAGGCGGACAAAGTTTGGGGAGGGCACCATATATTTT
D: -; J: TRBJ2-7; V: TRBV27; size: -; CDR3: CASSLDRGEQYF; DNA: TGTGCCAGCAGTTTGGACCGGGGCGAGCAGTACTTC
D: -; J: TRBJ2-4; V: TRBV4-3; size: -; CDR3: CASSQDFLAKNIQYF; DNA: TGCGCCAGCAGCCAAGATTTCCTAGCCAAAAACATTCAGTACTTC
D: -; J: TRBJ2-7; V: TRBV5-5; size: once; CDR3: CASSPDRNYEQYF; DNA: TGTGCCAGCAGCCCGGACAGAAACTACGAGCAGTACTTC
D: -; J: TRBJ2-1; V: TRBV18; size: once; CDR3: CASSPLIVASGTGLNYNEQFF; DNA: TGTGCCAGCTCACCATTAATTGTGGCTAGCGGGACAGGTCTTAACTACAATGAGCAGTTCTTC
D: TRBD1; J: TRBJ2-1; V: TRBV5-1; size: -; CDR3: CASSVMGQNEQFF; DNA: TGCGCCAGCAGCGTCATGGGACAGAATGAGCAGTTCTTC
D: TRBD1; J: TRBJ1-1; V: TRBV5-1; size: -; CDR3: CASIHRQGMNTEAFF; DNA: TGCGCCAGCATCCACCGACAGGGAATGAACACTGAAGCTTTCTTT
D: TRBD1; J: TRBJ1-2; V: TRBV5-1; size: -; CDR3: CASSLDGQGAGYGYTF; DNA: TGCGCCAGCAGCTTGGATGGACAGGGAGCAGGCTATGGCTACACCTTC
D: -; J: TRBJ2-6; V: TRBV6-1; size: -; CDR3: CASTESRAPGANVLTF; DNA: TGTGCCAGCACTGAGAGTAGGGCCCCTGGGGCCAACGTCCTGACTTTC
D: -; J: TRBJ2-3; V: TRBV29-1; size: -; CDR3: CSVEYTDTQYF; DNA: TGCAGCGTTGAGTACACAGATACGCAGTATTTT
D: -; J: TRBJ2-5; V: TRBV2; size: -; CDR3: CASSANSRLILKETQYF; DNA: TGTGCCAGCAGTGCAAACTCCCGACTCATCCTAAAAGAGACCCAGTACTTC
D: -; J: TRBJ2-5; V: TRBV19; size: -; CDR3: CASSIASTNLETQYF; DNA: TGTGCCAGTAGTATAGCCTCTACTAACCTAGAGACCCAGTACTTC
D: -; J: TRBJ1-1; V: TRBV7-2; size: -; CDR3: CASSQDSNTEAFF; DNA: TGTGCCAGCAGCCAAGACAGTAACACTGAAGCTTTCTTT
D: -; J: TRBJ1-4; V: TRBV5-1; size: -; CDR3: CASSLRPGSGGTKNEKLFF; DNA: TGCGCCAGCAGCTTAAGGCCGGGGTCGGGCGGGACAAAGAATGAAAAACTGTTTTTT
D: -; J: TRBJ2-1; V: TRBV2; size: -; CDR3: CASREYNEQFF; DNA: TGTGCCAGCAGGGAATACAATGAGCAGTTCTTC
D: -; J: TRBJ2-3; V: TRBV6-1; size: -; CDR3: CASSGSRSLATDTQYF; DNA: TGTGCCAGCAGTGGCTCTCGGTCCCTAGCCACAGATACGCAGTATTTT
D: TRBD1; J: TRBJ2-7; V: TRBV7-2; size: -; CDR3: CASSSTGGYEQYF; DNA: TGTGCCAGCAGCTCGACAGGGGGTTACGAGCAGTACTTC
D: -; J: TRBJ2-7; V: TRBV4-1; size: -; CDR3: CASSQDDRMSYEQYF; DNA: TGCGCCAGCAGCCAAGATGACAGAATGTCCTACGAGCAGTACTTC
D: -; J: TRBJ2-5; V: TRBV6-1; size: once; CDR3: CASRRQRVETQYF; DNA: TGTGCCAGCAGAAGACAGCGGGTTGAGACCCAGTACTTC
D: TRBD1; J: TRBJ1-2; V: TRBV2; size: -; CDR3: CASSEYRGGGYTF; DNA: TGTGCCAGCAGTGAATACAGGGGTGGCGGCTACACCTTC